This T cell receptor (beta chain) is from a study of blood T cell repertoires in COVID-19. Trimming left V 6 bases short and J 2 bases short, with 10 bases between. CDR3 length equals 13 residues. Germline values: CDR1 KGHSH, CDR2 LQKENI. Sequencing used immunoSEQ multiplex PCR; TCRdb keeps in-frame clones, though not all of them. The profile shows around 170,000 clones, roughly 80% of them singletons. The clonotype comes from a man between 25 and 39 years old with active or convalescent COVID-19. J is TRBJ1-2 and V is TRBV18; D is undetermined. The sequenced sample consisted of peripheral blood. The CDR3 sequence: CASSRGRNYGYTF. The CDR3 DNA reads as TGTGCCAGCTCTCGAGGGAGAAACTATGGCTACACCTTC.